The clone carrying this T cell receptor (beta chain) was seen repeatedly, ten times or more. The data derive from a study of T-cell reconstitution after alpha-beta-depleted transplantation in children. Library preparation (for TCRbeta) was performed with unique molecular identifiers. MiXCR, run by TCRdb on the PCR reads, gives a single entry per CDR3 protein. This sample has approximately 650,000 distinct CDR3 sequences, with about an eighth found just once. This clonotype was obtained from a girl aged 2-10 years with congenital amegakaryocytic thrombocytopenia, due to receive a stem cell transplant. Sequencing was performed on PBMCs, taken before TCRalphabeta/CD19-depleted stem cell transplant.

The DNA for the CDR3 is TGTGCCAGCAGCGGAGAGGAGCAGTACTTC. It yields the protein CASSGEEQYF. The gene calls are TRBV7-9 and TRBJ2-7; D is undetermined. V lost 5 bases, J lost 7 bases, and 6 bases lay in between. The CDR3 sequence is 10 residues long. CDR1 and CDR2 from the germline V gene are SEHNR and FQNEAQ (reference sequence).